This T cell receptor beta chain came from a study of cytomegalovirus exposure and HLA in healthy donors. CDR3 length equals 15 residues. Germline V lookup: CDR1 MNHEY, CDR2 SVGAGI. With V trimmed by 6 bases and J by 6 bases, 13 bases remained unmatched. The protocol was immunoSEQ multiplex PCR, while the TCRdb copy is restricted to in-frame clones and leaves out a portion. The sample consists of approximately 280,000 clones, around 89% of them appearing once. This TCR was sampled from a woman aged 18-29 years in good health and CMV-seronegative. Input material: PBMCs. This rearrangement joins TRBV6-5 to TRBJ2-7, with 8 bases aligning to TRBD2. The CDR3 region is CASRESRTSPAEQYF. The CDR3 nucleotides are TGTGCCAGCAGAGAATCGAGGACTAGCCCGGCCGAGCAGTACTTC.